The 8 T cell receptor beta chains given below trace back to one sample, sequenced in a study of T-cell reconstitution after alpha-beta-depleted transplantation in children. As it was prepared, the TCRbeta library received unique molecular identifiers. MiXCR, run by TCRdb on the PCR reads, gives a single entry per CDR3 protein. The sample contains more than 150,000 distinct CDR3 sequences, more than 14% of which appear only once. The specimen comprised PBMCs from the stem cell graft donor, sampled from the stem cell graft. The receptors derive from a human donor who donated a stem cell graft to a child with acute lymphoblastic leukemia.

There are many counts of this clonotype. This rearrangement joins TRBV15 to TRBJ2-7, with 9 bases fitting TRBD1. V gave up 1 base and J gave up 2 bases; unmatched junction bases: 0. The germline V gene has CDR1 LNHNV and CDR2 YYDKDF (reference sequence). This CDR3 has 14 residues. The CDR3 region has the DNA TGTGCCACCAGCAGAGGGACAGGGGCCTACGAGCAGTACTTC. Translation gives CATSRGTGAYEQYF. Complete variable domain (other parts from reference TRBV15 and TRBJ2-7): DAMVIQNPRYQVTQFGKPVTLSCSQTLNHNVMYWYQQKSSQAPKLLFHYYDKDFNNEADTPDNFQSRRPNTSFCFLDIRSPGLGDTAMYLCATSRGTGAYEQYFGPGTRLTVT.

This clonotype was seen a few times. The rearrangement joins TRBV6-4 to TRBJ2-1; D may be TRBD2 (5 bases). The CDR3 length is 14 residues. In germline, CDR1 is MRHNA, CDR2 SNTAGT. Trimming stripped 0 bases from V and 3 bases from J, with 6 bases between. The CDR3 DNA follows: TGTGCCAGCAGTGACTCGGGAGACTACAATGAGCAGTTCTTC. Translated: CASSDSGDYNEQFF.

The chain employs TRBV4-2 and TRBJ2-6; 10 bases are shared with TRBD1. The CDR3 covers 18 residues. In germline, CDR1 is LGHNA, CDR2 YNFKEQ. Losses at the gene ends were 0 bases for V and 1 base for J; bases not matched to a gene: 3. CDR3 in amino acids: CASSQDPGQGSGANVLTF. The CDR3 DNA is TGTGCCAGCAGCCAAGATCCGGGACAGGGGTCTGGGGCCAACGTCCTGACTTTC.

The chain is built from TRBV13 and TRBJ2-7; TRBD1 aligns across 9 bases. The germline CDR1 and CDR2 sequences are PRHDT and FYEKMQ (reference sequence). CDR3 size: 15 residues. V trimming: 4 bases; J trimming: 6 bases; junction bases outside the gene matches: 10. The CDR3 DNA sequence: TGTGCCAGCAGCTCCATGACAGGGGGTACTGGCGAGCAGTACTTC. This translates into CASSSMTGGTGEQYF. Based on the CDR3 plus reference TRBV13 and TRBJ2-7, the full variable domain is AAGVIQSPRHLIKEKRETATLKCYPIPRHDTVYWYQQGPGQDPQFLISFYEKMQSDKGSIPDRFSAQQFSDYHSELNMSSLELGDSALYFCASSSMTGGTGEQYFGPGTRLTVT.

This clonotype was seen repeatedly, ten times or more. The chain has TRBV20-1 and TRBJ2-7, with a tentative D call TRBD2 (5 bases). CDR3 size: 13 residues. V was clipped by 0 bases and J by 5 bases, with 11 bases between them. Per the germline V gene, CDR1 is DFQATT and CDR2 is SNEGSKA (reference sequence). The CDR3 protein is CSARDLNGNEQYF. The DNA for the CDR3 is TGCAGTGCTAGAGATTTAAACGGGAACGAGCAGTACTTC.

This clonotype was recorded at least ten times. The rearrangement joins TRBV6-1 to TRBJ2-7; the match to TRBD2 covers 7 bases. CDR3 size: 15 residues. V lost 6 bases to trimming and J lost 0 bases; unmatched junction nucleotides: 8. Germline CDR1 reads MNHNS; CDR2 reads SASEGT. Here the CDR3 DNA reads TGTGCCAGCAGGGGGGGGATAGACGGCTCCTACGAGCAGTACTTC. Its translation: CASRGGIDGSYEQYF.

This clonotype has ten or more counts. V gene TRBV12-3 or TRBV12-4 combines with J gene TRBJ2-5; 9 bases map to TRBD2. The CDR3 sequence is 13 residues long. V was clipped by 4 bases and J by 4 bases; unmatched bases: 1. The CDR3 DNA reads TGTGCCAGCAGTTGGACTAGCGCAGAGACCCAGTACTTC. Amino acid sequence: CASSWTSAETQYF.

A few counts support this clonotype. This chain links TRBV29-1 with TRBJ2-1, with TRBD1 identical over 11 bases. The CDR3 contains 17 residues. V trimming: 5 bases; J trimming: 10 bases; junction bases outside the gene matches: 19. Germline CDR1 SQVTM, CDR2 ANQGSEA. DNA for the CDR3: TGCAGCGTTCTCTGGAGTTGGGACAGGGGGAAGTATGACGAGCAGTTCTTC. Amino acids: CSVLWSWDRGKYDEQFF.